A selection of T cell receptor beta chains follows, all from one sample in a study of cytomegalovirus exposure and HLA in healthy donors. TCRdb's copy holds only in-frame clones and misses some; the assay was immunoSEQ multiplex PCR. The sample shows about 150,000 clones, roughly 80% of them seen only once. Sequenced material: PBMCs. These receptors were collected from a man aged 30 to 39 in good health and CMV-seropositive. CDR3s include the opening cysteine and the closing phenylalanine or tryptophan. Each record gives: D gene, V gene, J gene, clone size, CDR3 DNA, CDR3 protein. The D gene is left open where the match is weak. A row's size may be missing; if present it is once, few, many or a size class.

D: TRBD1
V: TRBV7-6
J: TRBJ2-3
size: NA
DNA: TGTGCCAGCAGCTTCGGACAGGGTCCACCAGATACGCAGTATTTT
CDR3: CASSFGQGPPDTQYF

D: TRBD2
V: TRBV5-6
J: TRBJ2-5
size: NA
DNA: TGTGCCAGCAGCGGGGGACTAGCGGCACGCCAAGAGACCCAGTACTTC
CDR3: CASSGGLAARQETQYF

D: TRBD1
V: TRBV9
J: TRBJ2-2
size: few
DNA: TGTGCCAGCAGCGTAACCGGACAGGGGTTGAACACCGGGGAGCTGTTTTTT
CDR3: CASSVTGQGLNTGELFF

D: NA
V: TRBV9
J: TRBJ2-1
size: NA
DNA: TGTGCCAGCAGCGAGCCGCCCGGGGGTGGCTACAATGAGCAGTTCTTC
CDR3: CASSEPPGGGYNEQFF

D: NA
V: TRBV4-3
J: TRBJ1-4
size: once
DNA: TGCGCCAGCAGCCAAGTAATCAGGGGCGGTGAAAAACTGTTTTTT
CDR3: CASSQVIRGGEKLFF

D: TRBD2
V: TRBV6-1
J: TRBJ2-3
size: NA
DNA: TGTGCCAGCAGTGCGGGAGGGGACACAGATACGCAGTATTTT
CDR3: CASSAGGDTDTQYF

D: NA
V: TRBV29-1
J: TRBJ1-1
size: few
DNA: TGCAGCGTTGTCCGCGGGTACACTGAAGCTTTCTTT
CDR3: CSVVRGYTEAFF

D: TRBD1
V: TRBV7-8
J: TRBJ1-2
size: NA
DNA: TGTGCCAGCAGAGACTATGGCAGGGGGCCTAACTATGGCTACACCTTC
CDR3: CASRDYGRGPNYGYTF

D: NA
V: TRBV7-9
J: TRBJ1-1
size: NA
DNA: TGTGCCAGCAGCTTGGTCTCCGAGGCTTTCTTT
CDR3: CASSLVSEAFF

D: NA
V: TRBV6-6
J: TRBJ2-3
size: NA
DNA: TGTGCCAGTAGCCGTCTCAGAGCTAGCACAGATACGCAGTATTTT
CDR3: CASSRLRASTDTQYF

D: TRBD1
V: TRBV28
J: TRBJ1-2
size: NA
DNA: TGTGCCAGCAGTCCCCTGTACAGGGGGTATGGCTACACCTTC
CDR3: CASSPLYRGYGYTF

D: NA
V: TRBV29-1
J: TRBJ2-1
size: once
DNA: TGCAGCGTCGACCTCTGGGCCTCACCCAACAATGAGCAGTTCTTC
CDR3: CSVDLWASPNNEQFF

D: TRBD1
V: TRBV30
J: TRBJ2-5
size: NA
DNA: TGTGCCTGGAGTACAGGGGTGGAGGAGACCCAGTACTTC
CDR3: CAWSTGVEETQYF

D: NA
V: TRBV7-3
J: TRBJ2-1
size: NA
DNA: TGTGCCAGCAGCTTAAACCCCGTTACGGGGTTTTCCTACAATGAGCAGTTCTTC
CDR3: CASSLNPVTGFSYNEQFF

D: TRBD2
V: TRBV11-3
J: TRBJ2-1
size: NA
DNA: TGTGCCAGCAGCTTAGGGGGACTAGCGGGACTAAGCTCCTACAATGAGCAGTTCTTC
CDR3: CASSLGGLAGLSSYNEQFF

D: TRBD1
V: TRBV10-3
J: TRBJ2-7
size: NA
DNA: TGTGCCACCGGACAGGGGGTTAACGAGCAGTACTTC
CDR3: CATGQGVNEQYF

D: NA
V: TRBV5-4
J: TRBJ2-5
size: NA
DNA: TGTGCCAGCAGCTTGGCTCGGGGTTCAGCCGAAGAGACCCAGTACTTC
CDR3: CASSLARGSAEETQYF

D: TRBD2
V: TRBV27
J: TRBJ2-1
size: NA
DNA: TGTGCCAGCAGTTTCCCCCACCCGGGCGGGGGGGAGTTCTTC
CDR3: CASSFPHPGGGEFF

D: TRBD1
V: TRBV4-2
J: TRBJ1-1
size: once
DNA: TGTGCCAGCAGCCAAAAACCATCGGACAGGGGGAACACTGAAGCTTTCTTT
CDR3: CASSQKPSDRGNTEAFF

D: NA
V: TRBV9
J: TRBJ2-3
size: NA
DNA: TGTGCCAGCAGCGTAGCACAAGCAGATACGCAGTATTTT
CDR3: CASSVAQADTQYF

D: TRBD1
V: TRBV7-9
J: TRBJ1-5
size: NA
DNA: TGTGCCAGCAGCGTTTCCGACAGGGGCAATCAGCCCCAGCATTTT
CDR3: CASSVSDRGNQPQHF

D: NA
V: TRBV9
J: TRBJ2-1
size: NA
DNA: TGTGCCAGCAGCGTAGGACAGAGGAATGAGCAGTTCTTC
CDR3: CASSVGQRNEQFF

D: TRBD1
V: TRBV27
J: TRBJ2-1
size: NA
DNA: TGTGCCAGCAATAGTCAGGGGGATGAGCAGTTCTTC
CDR3: CASNSQGDEQFF

D: NA
V: TRBV29-1
J: TRBJ2-2
size: NA
DNA: TGCAGCGTTGGTGGGAGAGACACCGGGGAGCTGTTTTTT
CDR3: CSVGGRDTGELFF

D: TRBD2
V: TRBV6-6
J: TRBJ2-1
size: NA
DNA: TGTGCCAGCAGCGTTACCAGCGGGAGGGCCCGCGAGCAGTTCTTC
CDR3: CASSVTSGRAREQFF

D: TRBD1
V: TRBV5-1
J: TRBJ1-2
size: NA
DNA: TGCGCCAGCAGCGCCCGGGACAGCTTCTATGGCTACACCTTC
CDR3: CASSARDSFYGYTF

D: TRBD2
V: TRBV7-3
J: TRBJ2-1
size: NA
DNA: TGTGCCAGCAGCTTATACCCGGGGGGTGAGCAGTTCTTC
CDR3: CASSLYPGGEQFF

D: NA
V: TRBV27
J: TRBJ1-1
size: NA
DNA: TGTGCCAGCAGTTTGGATTCTTTTGTGCAGGGGAGAGGCACTGAAGCTTTCTTT
CDR3: CASSLDSFVQGRGTEAFF

D: NA
V: TRBV27
J: TRBJ2-2
size: NA
DNA: TGTGCCAGCAGTGTTGGACAGAACACCGGGGAGCTGTTTTTT
CDR3: CASSVGQNTGELFF

D: NA
V: TRBV11-3
J: TRBJ1-2
size: NA
DNA: TGTGCCAGCAGCCAGACAGCAGGCCTCTGCACCTTC
CDR3: CASSQTAGLCTF

D: TRBD1
V: TRBV4-3
J: TRBJ1-2
size: NA
DNA: TGCGCCAGCAGCCGGAGAGACAGGGCTAACTATGGCTACACCTTC
CDR3: CASSRRDRANYGYTF

D: NA
V: TRBV7-2
J: TRBJ2-4
size: few
DNA: TGTGCCAGCAGTCTACAGGACATTCAGTACTTC
CDR3: CASSLQDIQYF

D: NA
V: TRBV5-5
J: TRBJ1-5
size: NA
DNA: TGTGCCAGCAGCTCCCAGGGGAATAGCAATCAGCCCCAGCATTTT
CDR3: CASSSQGNSNQPQHF

D: TRBD1
V: TRBV7-2
J: TRBJ2-7
size: NA
DNA: TGTGCCAGCAGCGCGGGACAGGCCATCTACGAGCAGTACTTC
CDR3: CASSAGQAIYEQYF

D: NA
V: TRBV28
J: TRBJ2-2
size: NA
DNA: TGTGCCAGCAGTTCAAGATACACCAACACCGGGGAGCTGTTTTTT
CDR3: CASSSRYTNTGELFF

D: TRBD2
V: TRBV6-4
J: TRBJ2-1
size: NA
DNA: TGTGCCAGCAGATTGACTAGCGGGGGACAACAGTTCTTC
CDR3: CASRLTSGGQQFF

D: NA
V: TRBV10-3
J: TRBJ2-2
size: NA
DNA: TGTGCCATCAGTGAGGGGGGCGCCGGGGAGCTGTTTTTT
CDR3: CAISEGGAGELFF

D: TRBD1
V: TRBV4-3
J: TRBJ2-7
size: NA
DNA: TGCGCCAGCAGCCAGTCCCGGACAGGGTCCCACGAGCAGTACTTC
CDR3: CASSQSRTGSHEQYF

D: NA
V: TRBV27
J: TRBJ1-4
size: NA
DNA: TGTGCCAGCAGTTCAACAGTCAGTGAAAAACTGTTTTTT
CDR3: CASSSTVSEKLFF

D: NA
V: TRBV4-3
J: TRBJ2-2
size: NA
DNA: TGCGCCAGCAGCCAAGATCAGACCGGGGAGCTGTTTTTT
CDR3: CASSQDQTGELFF

D: TRBD2
V: TRBV4-3
J: TRBJ2-5
size: NA
DNA: TGCGCCAGCAGCCAAGATTCCCGGGGGGGCTTTGAGACCCAGTACTTC
CDR3: CASSQDSRGGFETQYF